This TCR beta chain stems from a study of T cell changes during pregnancy in multiple sclerosis. The data were produced by immunoSEQ multiplex PCR, yet TCRdb's version contains in-frame clones alone and is incomplete. The sample lists 40,000 or so clones, about 91% seen once, with approximately 8.4% in the top ten. The specimen was CD8+ T cells from peripheral blood mononuclear cells, collected before pregnancy. The clonotype was recovered from a female donor with multiple sclerosis, enrolled in a pregnancy study.

The CDR3 DNA reads TGTGCCAGCAGCCAAGTGCCGGGGGAAAGCTCCTACAATGAGCAGTTCTTC. Amino acids: CASSQVPGESSYNEQFF. V and J are TRBV14 and TRBJ2-1, with a weak D call TRBD2 (6 bases). Germline CDR1 is SGHDN and CDR2 is FVKESK. Trimming stripped 1 base from V and 0 bases from J, with 13 bases between. The CDR3 contains 17 residues. Filled out from reference TRBV14 and TRBJ2-1, the complete variable domain reads EAGVTQFPSHSVIEKGQTVTLRCDPISGHDNLYWYRRVMGKEIKFLLHFVKESKQDESGMPNNRFLAERTGGTYSTLKVQPAELEDSGVYFCASSQVPGESSYNEQFFGPGTRLTVL.